This T cell receptor beta chain was identified in a study of OX40 agonist ivuxolimab in advanced cancers. Study-wide results and limits: CD8+ T cells were the subset that, on average, had more expanded clones than CD4+. CD4+ and CD8+ T cells in blood underwent clonal expansion by week 6 at 0.1 to 3.0 mg/kg.

Data came from immunoSEQ multiplex PCR; TCRdb stores just in-frame clones and leaves some out. Counted here are tens of thousands of clones, approximately 90% occurring once; the ten biggest clones make up about 0.2%. Exclusion of a patient followed from autoimmune disease history or systemic immunosuppression. CDR3 size: 19 residues. V shed 6 bases and J 9 bases; nucleotides not matched to a gene: 20. CDR1 is SGHAT and CDR2 is FQNNGV in the germline V gene. Comment on this clone: Its target is not known.

Sample: CD4+ or CD8+ T cells sorted from blood, taken in a trial of the OX40 agonist ivuxolimab. The clonotype was recovered from an adult with an advanced solid tumor such as melanoma, head and neck, liver or kidney cancer. The V and J genes are TRBV11-2 and TRBJ2-1; 13 bases align to TRBD2. CDR3 bases: TGTGCCAGCAGTCTTAAAGTATGGACTAGCGGGAGTGGGGTCGTTGAGCAGTTCTTC. Protein: CASSLKVWTSGSGVVEQFF.